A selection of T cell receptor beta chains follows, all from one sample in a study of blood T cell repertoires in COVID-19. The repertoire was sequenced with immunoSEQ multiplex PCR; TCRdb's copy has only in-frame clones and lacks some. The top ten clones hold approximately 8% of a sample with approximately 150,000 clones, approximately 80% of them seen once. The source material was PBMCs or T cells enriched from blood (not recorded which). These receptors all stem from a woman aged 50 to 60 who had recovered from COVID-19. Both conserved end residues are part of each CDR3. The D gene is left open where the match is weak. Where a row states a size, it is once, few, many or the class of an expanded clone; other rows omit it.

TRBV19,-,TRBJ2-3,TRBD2,TGTGCCAGTAGTGCTCTAGCGGGGGGCGTGAGCACAGATACGCAGTATTTT,CASSALAGGVSTDTQYF
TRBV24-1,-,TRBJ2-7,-,TGTGCCACCAGTGATTCTGGCCTTTCCTCCTCCTACGAGCAGTACTTC,CATSDSGLSSSYEQYF
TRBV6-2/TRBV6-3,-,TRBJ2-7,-,TGTGCCAGCAGTTACCCCGCCGGGATCCTTTCCTACGAGCAGTACTTC,CASSYPAGILSYEQYF
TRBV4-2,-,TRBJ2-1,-,TGTGCCAGCAGCCAGCCGATCGACGTTGCGGGAGAGCAGTTCTTC,CASSQPIDVAGEQFF
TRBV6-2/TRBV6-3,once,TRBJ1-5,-,TGTGCCAGCAGTTCGAGTTTAGTACGGTGGGGAGTTAGCAATCAGCCCCAGCATTTT,CASSSSLVRWGVSNQPQHF
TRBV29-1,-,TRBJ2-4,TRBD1,TGCAGCGTTGGACAGGGTGGGGCCAAAAACATTCAGTACTTC,CSVGQGGAKNIQYF
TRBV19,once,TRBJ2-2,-,TGTGCCAGTAGTATTCAGGTCGGGGAGCTGTTTTTT,CASSIQVGELFF
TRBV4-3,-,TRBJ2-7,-,TGCGCCAGCAGCCAAGGGGTGGGTCAGGCCTACGAGCAGTACTTC,CASSQGVGQAYEQYF
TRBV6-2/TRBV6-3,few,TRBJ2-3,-,TGTGCCAGCAGTTACTTTAGACAGACAGATACGCAGTATTTT,CASSYFRQTDTQYF
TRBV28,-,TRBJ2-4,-,TGTGCCAGCAGTCCTCAAGAGGGCCAAAACATTCAGTACTTC,CASSPQEGQNIQYF
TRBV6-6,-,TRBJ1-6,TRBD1,TGTGCCAGCAGTCGCCGGACAGGGAGTCGAGGAGATAATTCACCCCTCCACTTT,CASSRRTGSRGDNSPLHF
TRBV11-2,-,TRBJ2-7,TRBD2,TGTGCCAGCAGCTTGGCTCCGACCTTTCTAGCGGGAGCCCGTGGAGAGCAGTACTTC,CASSLAPTFLAGARGEQYF
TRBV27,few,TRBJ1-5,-,TGTGCCAGCAGTTTATCTGGCAGGGTAGACTATCAGCCCCAGCATTTT,CASSLSGRVDYQPQHF
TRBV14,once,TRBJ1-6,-,TGTGCCAGCAGCCACCCGTATTCACCCCTCCACTTT,CASSHPYSPLHF
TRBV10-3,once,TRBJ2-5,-,TGTGCCATCAGTGAGTCGTCCCCGGGAGTAGAGACCCAGTACTTC,CAISESSPGVETQYF
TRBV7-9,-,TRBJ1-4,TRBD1,TGTGCCAGCAGCCAGGCCCGGGGGACAGGGAAAGAAAAACTGTTTTTT,CASSQARGTGKEKLFF
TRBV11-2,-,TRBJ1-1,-,TGTGCCAGCAGCCAAGAGGGGGAGAACACTGAAGCTTTCTTT,CASSQEGENTEAFF
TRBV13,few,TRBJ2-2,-,TGTGCCAGCAGCCGCCCATCCCCAGGGTTGGCCGGGGAGCTGTTTTTT,CASSRPSPGLAGELFF
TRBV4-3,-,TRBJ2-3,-,TGCGCCAGCAGCCAAGATCGACAGGTAAACGCAGATACGCAGTATTTT,CASSQDRQVNADTQYF
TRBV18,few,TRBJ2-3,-,TGTGCCAGCTCACCAGAGGGAGATACGCAGTATTTT,CASSPEGDTQYF
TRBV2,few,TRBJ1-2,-,TGTGCCAGCACGGTAGGGGCTAACTATGGCTACACCTTC,CASTVGANYGYTF
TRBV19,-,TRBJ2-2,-,TGTGCCAGTAGTATTTCGGGTCAGAACGCCGGGGAGCTGTTTTTT,CASSISGQNAGELFF
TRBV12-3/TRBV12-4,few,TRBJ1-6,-,TGTGCCAGCAGTTTATCTTATTCACCCCTCCACTTT,CASSLSYSPLHF
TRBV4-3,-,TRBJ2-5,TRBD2,TGCGCCAGCAGCCAAGATACAGCGGGAGTGCGCCAAGAGACCCAGTACTTC,CASSQDTAGVRQETQYF
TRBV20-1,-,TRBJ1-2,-,TGCAGTGCTAGTCCAATTTCCAAGGACATCTATGGCTACACCTTC,CSASPISKDIYGYTF
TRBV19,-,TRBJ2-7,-,TGTGCCAGTAGTCCGGACACCTCCTACGAGCAGTACTTC,CASSPDTSYEQYF
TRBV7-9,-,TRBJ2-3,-,TGTGCCAGCAGCTCGGCTTCGGGACTCGGGTATGCGGATACGCAGTATTTT,CASSSASGLGYADTQYF
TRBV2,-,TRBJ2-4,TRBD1,TGTGCCAGGTCCCAGGGACAGGTACCGGACATTCAGTACTTC,CARSQGQVPDIQYF
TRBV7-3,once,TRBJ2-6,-,TGTGCCAGCAGCCAGGTGGGGGCCAGGGGGGCCAACGTCCTGACTTTC,CASSQVGARGANVLTF
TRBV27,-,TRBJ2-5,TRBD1,TGTGCCAGCAGTCGACAGGGGATGCGGGAGACCCAGTACTTC,CASSRQGMRETQYF
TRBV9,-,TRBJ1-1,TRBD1,TGTGCCAGCAGCGCAACCCCGGGACAGGGAGACACTGAAGCTTTCTTT,CASSATPGQGDTEAFF
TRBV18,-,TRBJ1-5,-,TGTGCCAGCTCAATCGTGCAGGGAGGGAATCAGCCCCAGCATTTT,CASSIVQGGNQPQHF
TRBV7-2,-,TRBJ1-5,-,TGTGCCAGCAGCGTTTTGGGCTTTAGCAATCAGCCCCAGCATTTT,CASSVLGFSNQPQHF
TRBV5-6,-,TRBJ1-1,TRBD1,TGTGCCAGCAGCGGAGAGACAGGGATGAGGATGAACACTGAAGCTTTCTTT,CASSGETGMRMNTEAFF
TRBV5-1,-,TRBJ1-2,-,TGCGCCAGCAGCTTGGGACAGGACTATGGCTACACCTTC,CASSLGQDYGYTF
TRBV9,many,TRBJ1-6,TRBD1,TGTGCCAGCAGCCCGGGACAGAATAATTCACCCCTCCACTTT,CASSPGQNNSPLHF
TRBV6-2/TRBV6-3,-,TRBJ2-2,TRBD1,TGTGCCAGCAGTGGGGGACAGGGGAGGACCGGGGAGCTGTTTTTT,CASSGGQGRTGELFF
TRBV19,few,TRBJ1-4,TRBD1,TGTGCCAGTAGTCTCAGGGGGTTTGCGGAAGTAACTAATGAAAAACTGTTTTTT,CASSLRGFAEVTNEKLFF
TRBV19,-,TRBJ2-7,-,TGTGCCAGTAGTATCGACATCTCCTACGAGCAGTACTTC,CASSIDISYEQYF
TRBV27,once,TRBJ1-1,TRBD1,TGTGCCAGCAGTATAAGGACAGGAGGGGGGACTGAAGCTTTCTTT,CASSIRTGGGTEAFF
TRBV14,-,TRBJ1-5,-,TGTGCCACTAATCCAGGCTTGGATCAGCCCCAGCATTTT,CATNPGLDQPQHF
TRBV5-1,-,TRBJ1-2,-,TGCGCCAGCAGCGCGCAGGTACAGGGCGCCGGCGGCTACACCTTC,CASSAQVQGAGGYTF
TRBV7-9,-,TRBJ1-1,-,TGTGCCAGCAGCCAATTGGGGGGGTACACTGAAGCTTTCTTT,CASSQLGGYTEAFF
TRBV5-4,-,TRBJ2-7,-,TGTGCCAGCGGGACAACGGGGACCTACGAGCAGTACTTC,CASGTTGTYEQYF
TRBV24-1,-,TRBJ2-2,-,TGTGCCACCAGTGTAGGCGGCGGGGAGCTGTTTTTT,CATSVGGGELFF
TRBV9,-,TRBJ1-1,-,TGTGCCAGCAGCGTAGAACAGGGAAACACTGAAGCTTTCTTT,CASSVEQGNTEAFF
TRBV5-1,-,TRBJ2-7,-,TGCGCCAGTCGAATAGCGGAAGGCTCCTACGAGCAGTACTTC,CASRIAEGSYEQYF
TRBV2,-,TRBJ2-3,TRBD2,TGTGCCAGCGTACTAGCGGGGGCAAGCACAGATACGCAGTATTTT,CASVLAGASTDTQYF
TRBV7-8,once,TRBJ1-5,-,TGTGCCAGCAGCCCTCAGGGGAATCAGCCCCAGCATTTT,CASSPQGNQPQHF
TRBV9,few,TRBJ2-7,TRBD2,TGTGCCAGCAGCGTAGGCGATAGCGGGAGGGCCTACGAGCAGTACTTC,CASSVGDSGRAYEQYF
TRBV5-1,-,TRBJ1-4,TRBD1,TGCGCCAGCAGCGCGGGACAGCCAGTGGATGAAAAACTGTTTTTT,CASSAGQPVDEKLFF
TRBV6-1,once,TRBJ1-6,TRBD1,TGTGCCAGCAGTGAACTAGACAGGGTTTCACCCCTCCACTTT,CASSELDRVSPLHF
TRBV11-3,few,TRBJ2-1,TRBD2,TGTGCCAGCAGCTTAGGCTCAGCGGGGTCCCTCAATGAGCAGTTCTTC,CASSLGSAGSLNEQFF
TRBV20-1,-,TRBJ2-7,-,TGCAGTGCCCCGACAGAATACGAGCAGTACTTC,CSAPTEYEQYF
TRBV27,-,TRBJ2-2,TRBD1,TGTGCCAGCAGTTTACCAGGGGGCCTATCCTCCGGGGAGCTGTTTTTT,CASSLPGGLSSGELFF
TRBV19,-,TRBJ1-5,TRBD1,TGTGCCAGTAGTAACTACAGGGGGCCCGATCAGCCCCAGCATTTT,CASSNYRGPDQPQHF
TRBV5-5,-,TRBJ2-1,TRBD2,TGTGCCAGCAGCTATGCCGGGACTAGCGGGAACAATGAGCAGTTCTTC,CASSYAGTSGNNEQFF
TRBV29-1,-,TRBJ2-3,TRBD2,TGCAGCGTTCTGACTAGCGGGAGGACGTATACGCAGTATTTT,CSVLTSGRTYTQYF
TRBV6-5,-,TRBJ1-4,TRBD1,TGTGCCAGCCTAACGGGACAGCGTCTTAATGAAAAACTGTTTTTT,CASLTGQRLNEKLFF